The rows below give T cell receptor beta chains drawn from one sample of a study of T-cell memory formation after mild COVID-19. In TCRdb, the 5' RACE reads were re-called with MiXCR into one record per CDR3 protein. The sample yields roughly 320,000 distinct CDR3 sequences, over 25% seen once. Material for sequencing was PBMCs or a T cell subset sorted from them (not recorded which). Receptors originate from an adult woman who had mild COVID-19 (a few samples of this study predate the infection). Cell type and time point are not known. CDR3s include the opening cysteine and the closing phenylalanine or tryptophan. The D gene is left open where the match is weak. Not every row has a clone size; where given, it reads once, few, many or a size class.

clone_size: NA
v_call: TRBV19
d_call: NA
j_call: TRBJ1-3
cdr3_length: 14
cdr3_aa: CASSTDRVGNTIYF
cdr3_nt: TGTGCCAGTAGTACCGACAGAGTTGGAAACACCATATATTTT

clone_size: few
v_call: TRBV12-3/TRBV12-4
d_call: TRBD1
j_call: TRBJ1-1
cdr3_length: 15
cdr3_aa: CASSPWTGVNTEAFF
cdr3_nt: TGTGCCAGCAGTCCCTGGACAGGGGTGAACACTGAAGCTTTCTTT

clone_size: few
v_call: TRBV7-9
d_call: NA
j_call: TRBJ2-7
cdr3_length: 16
cdr3_aa: CASSLGVGRKAYEQYF
cdr3_nt: TGTGCCAGCAGCCTAGGGGTCGGGCGGAAAGCCTACGAGCAGTACTTC

clone_size: NA
v_call: TRBV4-1
d_call: TRBD1
j_call: TRBJ1-5
cdr3_length: 16
cdr3_aa: CASSLQGAGDNQPQHF
cdr3_nt: TGCGCCAGCAGCTTGCAGGGGGCAGGGGACAATCAGCCCCAGCATTTT

clone_size: NA
v_call: TRBV5-1
d_call: NA
j_call: TRBJ2-1
cdr3_length: 12
cdr3_aa: CASSFSDNEQFF
cdr3_nt: TGCGCCAGCAGCTTCTCTGACAATGAGCAGTTCTTC

clone_size: few
v_call: TRBV27
d_call: NA
j_call: TRBJ1-5
cdr3_length: 13
cdr3_aa: CASSFGVNQPQHF
cdr3_nt: TGTGCCAGCAGTTTTGGGGTGAATCAGCCCCAGCATTTT

clone_size: few
v_call: TRBV5-6
d_call: NA
j_call: TRBJ2-4
cdr3_length: 14
cdr3_aa: CASSLSGVGNIQYF
cdr3_nt: TGTGCCAGCAGCTTGTCAGGGGTTGGCAACATTCAGTACTTC

clone_size: NA
v_call: TRBV24-1
d_call: NA
j_call: TRBJ2-3
cdr3_length: 14
cdr3_aa: CATSDFTGTDTQYF
cdr3_nt: TGTGCCACCAGTGATTTTACCGGCACAGATACGCAGTATTTT

clone_size: NA
v_call: TRBV3-1
d_call: NA
j_call: TRBJ2-2
cdr3_length: 16
cdr3_aa: CASSQGTLANTGELFF
cdr3_nt: TGTGCCAGCAGCCAGGGGACCCTCGCGAACACCGGGGAGCTGTTTTTT

clone_size: NA
v_call: TRBV3-1
d_call: TRBD1
j_call: TRBJ1-5
cdr3_length: 15
cdr3_aa: CASSLRGTVNQPQHF
cdr3_nt: TGTGCCAGCAGCCTACGCGGGACAGTAAATCAGCCCCAGCATTTT

clone_size: NA
v_call: TRBV6-1
d_call: NA
j_call: TRBJ2-7
cdr3_length: 13
cdr3_aa: CATTDGTRYEQYF
cdr3_nt: TGTGCCACCACCGACGGGACGAGGTACGAGCAGTACTTC

clone_size: NA
v_call: TRBV9
d_call: NA
j_call: TRBJ2-1
cdr3_length: 15
cdr3_aa: CASSGGLIIRNEQFF
cdr3_nt: TGTGCCAGCAGCGGGGGACTCATAATAAGGAATGAGCAGTTCTTC

clone_size: NA
v_call: TRBV7-3
d_call: NA
j_call: TRBJ2-3
cdr3_length: 15
cdr3_aa: CASSYTQGSTDTQYF
cdr3_nt: TGTGCCAGCAGCTATACTCAGGGGAGCACAGATACGCAGTATTTT

clone_size: few
v_call: TRBV15
d_call: NA
j_call: TRBJ2-2
cdr3_length: 15
cdr3_aa: CATSRVGAGTGELFF
cdr3_nt: TGTGCCACCAGCAGAGTGGGGGCAGGGACCGGGGAGCTGTTTTTT

clone_size: few
v_call: TRBV7-2
d_call: NA
j_call: TRBJ2-1
cdr3_length: 15
cdr3_aa: CASSLVGGADNEQFF
cdr3_nt: TGTGCCAGCAGCTTAGTGGGGGGGGCTGACAATGAGCAGTTCTTC

clone_size: many
v_call: TRBV20-1
d_call: NA
j_call: TRBJ2-2
cdr3_length: 15
cdr3_aa: CSARVPARGTGELFF
cdr3_nt: TGCAGTGCTAGAGTCCCCGCCAGGGGCACCGGGGAGCTGTTTTTT

clone_size: NA
v_call: TRBV9
d_call: NA
j_call: TRBJ2-2
cdr3_length: 15
cdr3_aa: CASSFQGTNTGELFF
cdr3_nt: TGTGCCAGCAGCTTTCAGGGGACGAACACCGGGGAGCTGTTTTTT

clone_size: NA
v_call: TRBV7-9
d_call: NA
j_call: TRBJ2-6
cdr3_length: 18
cdr3_aa: CASSEPIRTVSGANVLTF
cdr3_nt: TGTGCCAGCAGCGAGCCCATACGGACAGTCTCTGGGGCCAACGTCCTGACTTTC

clone_size: few
v_call: TRBV6-2/TRBV6-3
d_call: NA
j_call: TRBJ1-1
cdr3_length: 15
cdr3_aa: CASSYAPRKGTEAFF
cdr3_nt: TGTGCCAGCAGTTACGCCCCCAGGAAGGGCACTGAAGCTTTCTTT

clone_size: NA
v_call: TRBV10-3
d_call: NA
j_call: TRBJ2-1
cdr3_length: 16
cdr3_aa: CAISDLLDSPWGEQFF
cdr3_nt: TGTGCCATCAGTGATTTACTGGACAGCCCTTGGGGTGAGCAGTTCTTC

clone_size: few
v_call: TRBV7-9
d_call: NA
j_call: TRBJ2-1
cdr3_length: 11
cdr3_aa: CASSYGTRQFF
cdr3_nt: TGTGCCAGCAGCTACGGGACACGGCAGTTCTTC

clone_size: few
v_call: TRBV27
d_call: TRBD2
j_call: TRBJ2-1
cdr3_length: 14
cdr3_aa: CASMEMLAGDEQFF
cdr3_nt: TGTGCCAGCATGGAGATGCTAGCGGGGGATGAGCAGTTCTTC

clone_size: NA
v_call: TRBV5-1
d_call: NA
j_call: TRBJ2-3
cdr3_length: 14
cdr3_aa: CASSQPRSTDTQYF
cdr3_nt: TGCGCCAGCAGCCAACCCCGGAGCACAGATACGCAGTATTTT

clone_size: few
v_call: TRBV20-1
d_call: NA
j_call: TRBJ2-7
cdr3_length: 14
cdr3_aa: CSARDPPLGDEQYF
cdr3_nt: TGCAGTGCTAGAGATCCTCCCCTGGGGGACGAGCAGTACTTC

clone_size: NA
v_call: TRBV6-2/TRBV6-3
d_call: TRBD2
j_call: TRBJ2-5
cdr3_length: 15
cdr3_aa: CASIPGLAGQETQYF
cdr3_nt: TGTGCCAGCATCCCCGGACTAGCGGGACAAGAGACCCAGTACTTC

clone_size: NA
v_call: TRBV7-6
d_call: NA
j_call: TRBJ1-4
cdr3_length: 15
cdr3_aa: CASSQRQAPGEKLFF
cdr3_nt: TGTGCCAGCAGCCAGAGACAGGCCCCTGGGGAAAAACTGTTTTTT

clone_size: NA
v_call: TRBV11-3
d_call: TRBD1
j_call: TRBJ2-1
cdr3_length: 19
cdr3_aa: CASSFGQGAVSGIYNEQFF
cdr3_nt: TGTGCCAGCAGCTTCGGACAGGGGGCAGTGAGCGGGATTTACAATGAGCAGTTCTTC

clone_size: few
v_call: TRBV12-3/TRBV12-4
d_call: TRBD1
j_call: TRBJ2-1
cdr3_length: 15
cdr3_aa: CANPLRDSYGNEQFF
cdr3_nt: TGTGCCAACCCGCTCCGGGACAGTTACGGGAATGAGCAGTTCTTC

clone_size: NA
v_call: TRBV9
d_call: TRBD2
j_call: TRBJ2-7
cdr3_length: 16
cdr3_aa: CASSAGGLASRYEQYF
cdr3_nt: TGTGCCAGCAGCGCTGGAGGACTAGCGTCTCGTTACGAGCAGTACTTC

clone_size: NA
v_call: TRBV6-5
d_call: TRBD1
j_call: TRBJ1-1
cdr3_length: 15
cdr3_aa: CASRGSGQANTEAFF
cdr3_nt: TGTGCCAGCAGGGGCTCGGGACAGGCGAACACTGAAGCTTTCTTT

clone_size: NA
v_call: TRBV5-1
d_call: TRBD2
j_call: TRBJ2-1
cdr3_length: 16
cdr3_aa: CASSRSGTSGVGEQFF
cdr3_nt: TGCGCCAGCAGCCGGTCCGGGACTAGCGGGGTCGGGGAGCAGTTCTTC

clone_size: NA
v_call: TRBV29-1
d_call: TRBD1
j_call: TRBJ2-5
cdr3_length: 13
cdr3_aa: CSAETGGEETQYF
cdr3_nt: TGCAGCGCCGAGACAGGGGGCGAGGAGACCCAGTACTTC

clone_size: few
v_call: TRBV5-1
d_call: NA
j_call: TRBJ1-2
cdr3_length: 15
cdr3_aa: CASSLSGGRPYGYTF
cdr3_nt: TGCGCCAGCAGCTTGAGCGGGGGGCGCCCCTATGGCTACACCTTC

clone_size: few
v_call: TRBV6-2/TRBV6-3
d_call: TRBD1
j_call: TRBJ2-5
cdr3_length: 15
cdr3_aa: CASSYGTGGSETQYF
cdr3_nt: TGTGCCAGCAGTTACGGGACAGGGGGCTCAGAGACCCAGTACTTC

clone_size: NA
v_call: TRBV10-3
d_call: TRBD1
j_call: TRBJ2-7
cdr3_length: 14
cdr3_aa: CAISESQGSSEQYF
cdr3_nt: TGTGCCATCAGTGAGTCACAGGGGTCTTCCGAGCAGTACTTC

clone_size: few
v_call: TRBV29-1
d_call: NA
j_call: TRBJ2-7
cdr3_length: 11
cdr3_aa: CSVETDYEQYF
cdr3_nt: TGCAGCGTTGAAACCGACTACGAGCAGTACTTC

clone_size: few
v_call: TRBV12-3/TRBV12-4
d_call: TRBD1
j_call: TRBJ2-5
cdr3_length: 15
cdr3_aa: CASRGQSGPQETQYF
cdr3_nt: TGTGCCAGCAGGGGACAGTCGGGCCCACAAGAGACCCAGTACTTC

clone_size: few
v_call: TRBV7-9
d_call: NA
j_call: TRBJ1-1
cdr3_length: 14
cdr3_aa: CASSLGREVTEAFF
cdr3_nt: TGTGCCAGCAGCTTAGGCAGGGAGGTCACTGAAGCTTTCTTT

clone_size: NA
v_call: TRBV5-4
d_call: TRBD2
j_call: TRBJ2-1
cdr3_length: 17
cdr3_aa: CASSLRPVREAYNEQFF
cdr3_nt: TGTGCCAGCAGCTTGCGGCCCGTGCGGGAGGCCTACAATGAGCAGTTCTTC

clone_size: few
v_call: TRBV29-1
d_call: NA
j_call: TRBJ1-2
cdr3_length: 12
cdr3_aa: CSVEGQGKGYTF
cdr3_nt: TGCAGCGTTGAAGGGCAGGGGAAAGGCTACACCTTC